This T cell receptor (beta chain) originates from a study of T cells in Graves' hyperthyroidism and ophthalmopathy. Whole-study findings and limits: Most thyroid clonotypes expanded above 0.001 appeared in blood too. Ophthalmopathy got predicted by the model a median approximately 6.3 months before its onset.

On this clonotype itself: Its antigen is as yet unknown.

It was RNA transcripts that yielded the amplified TCR beta CDR3 regions. A set of HTBI primers served as the primers for a first-round RT-PCR of the TCR CDR3. MiXCR was run by TCRdb on the multiplex PCR reads, yielding one entry per CDR3 protein. This table has roughly 500,000 distinct CDR3 sequences, 46% appearing once. CDR3 length: 17 amino acids. V lost 9 bases to trimming and J lost 6 bases, with 27 bases between them. Germline CDR1 and CDR2: LNHDA and SQIVND (reference sequence). Those patients with uncontrolled infection, other autoimmune disease, pregnancy or lactation were excluded. Orbital computed tomography and thyroid ultrasound, together with serum TRAb and thyroxine and clinical symptoms, were used for diagnoses.

The specimen sequenced was peripheral blood or thyroid tissue (not recorded which). The receptor was derived from an adult woman with Graves' disease, either hyperthyroidism or ophthalmopathy (not recorded which). This chain links TRBV19 with TRBJ1-5, with D perhaps TRBD1 (6 bases). The CDR3 protein is CASLSTGGRRGAQPQHF. The CDR3 DNA follows: TGTGCCAGCCTATCGACGGGGGGCAGGCGAGGGGCTCAGCCCCAGCATTTT.